This paragraph covers one TCR beta chain sequence. The antigen it recognizes is unknown. It has no much larger one-base neighbor in the sample; base qualities were not kept. The sample comes from a study of blood T cell repertoires in COVID-19 (dated by TCRdb to 2020 to 2022). Looking at the study overall: Samples from collaborators originated in the United States, Italy and Spain and spanned both the acute and convalescent phases of COVID-19. The prospective study material was composed of cDNA or gDNA derived from T cells, B-cell-depleted T cells, or PBMCs. Subjects who had been exposed to COVID-19, were actively infected with it, or had recovered from it provided the deeply sampled blood TCRbeta repertoires that made up the dataset. The repertoires were made available in a free public database intended to serve as a resource for research on the immune response to SARS-CoV-2. The samples were drawn from the first 160 participants of the ongoing ImmuneRACE study and from some 1,300 subjects provided by 6 global collaborators. Sample metadata almost always included a de-identified subject ID, COVID-19 status, age in years and sex. HLA class I and class II types, where available, came from metadata supplied by the sample provider rather than from assay-based typing.

Each collaborating institution followed its own protocols to collect whole blood in K2EDTA tubes. For TCRbeta analysis, collaborator samples were shipped as frozen whole blood, as isolated PBMCs, or as DNA extracted from either sample type. Overall results and qualifications from the work: Clinical and demographic metadata were provided uncurated, with the amount varying by source and participant.

The immunoSEQ Assay, a bias-controlled multiplex PCR, was used to amplify TCRbeta CDR3 regions from genomic DNA. The published analysis was carried out like this. The number of nucleated cells in each sample was estimated by amplification of reference gene primers within the assay. To quantify the absolute abundance of each unique TCRbeta CDR3 rearrangement, sequence reads were collapsed and filtered. For each sample, productive Simpson clonality was calculated as the square root of Simpson's diversity index over productive rearrangements. Not all clones reach the TCRdb copy of this immuneACCESS table, which keeps in-frame sequences only. Checked studies attribute under half of the gap to unresolved V genes and leave the rest unexplained. V, J and clone size reflect that table, while D and trimming were determined from the DNA. This sample has 200,000 to 250,000 clones in its table, and about 85% of those were observed once. Clones ranked in the top ten supply about 1% of the sample.

The origin of this receptor is a man aged 35 to 55 with acute or convalescent COVID-19. The source material was peripheral blood.

The sequence in DNA is TGTGCCAGCAGCCCCTCGGACAGGGATGAGCAGTTCTTC. Translated, this is CASSPSDRDEQFF. The sequence links TRBV6-4 to TRBJ2-1; 8 central nucleotides agree with TRBD1. Measured from the cysteine to the phenylalanine, the CDR3 is 13 residues long. The DNA shown is the 39-base CDR3, in frame from base 1. CDR1 MRHNA and CDR2 SNTAGT are derived from the germline V gene. Ends trimmed: V by 6 bases, J by 8 bases; bases unmatched to a gene: 6.